The 2 T cell receptor beta chains given below trace back to one sample, sequenced in a study of metastatic and nonmetastatic thyroid tumors (dated by TCRdb to the early 2020s). None of the patients had been given any treatment before thyroid surgery. Library prep was done by PCR. Sequencer: Illumina HiSeq 4000. The raw public data were reprocessed by TCRdb itself: fastp quality trimming at Q25, MiXCR clonotype calling, in-frame beta chains only. This sample holds roughly 59,000 clones; roughly 15% were observed only once. The ten top clones hold roughly a tenth of the sample. Sequencing was done on a sample of blood. The source is a male donor with papillary thyroid cancer or a benign thyroid nodule (not recorded which). Some clones in this sample may be carry-over from other donors' samples.

This clone was seen a handful of times. The V and J genes are TRBV6-2 or TRBV6-3 and TRBJ2-1, with D unresolved. This CDR3 contains 15 residues. Between the trimmed V and J ends, which lost 2 bases and 9 bases, there was a span of 17 bases. Germline assignment: CDR1 MNHEY and CDR2 SVGEGT. The CDR3 loop reads CASSYAPGRVCEQFF. The DNA of the CDR3 is TGTGCCAGCAGTTACGCGCCAGGCCGCGTGTGTGAGCAGTTCTTC.

There are many counts of this clone. The chain is built from TRBV7-9 and TRBJ1-1; D remains unclear. Trimming shortened V by 3 bases and J by 5 bases, and 7 bases separated the two germline ends. Germline loops: CDR1 SEHNR, CDR2 FQNEAQ (reference sequence). This CDR3 is built from 12 residues. CDR3 nucleotides: TGTGCCAGCAGCTTTGGGGTAACTGAAGCTTTCTTT. Translating gives CASSFGVTEAFF.